This T cell receptor (beta chain) was recorded in a study of T cells in Graves' hyperthyroidism and ophthalmopathy (dated by TCRdb to between 2018 and 2021). Context from the whole study: Peripheral blood samples were taken at the time of initial diagnosis, prior to any treatment. TCR V-J signatures able to tell the groups apart were searched for in a discovery cohort of 100 or so patients, of whom under 45 had Graves' ophthalmopathy and roughly 57 had stable Graves' hyperthyroidism. An independent validation cohort of about 20 hyperthyroidism patients and about 15 patients who later progressed to ophthalmopathy tested prospective prediction of ophthalmopathy. The approximately 97 discovery patients were randomly divided into training and test sets at a 7:3 ratio. In addition, the study compared T-cell repertoires in thyroid tissue and in blood from a handful of Graves' hyperthyroidism patients. Following sampling, methimazole starting at 30 mg daily was given to hyperthyroidism patients, and high-dose intravenous methylprednisolone was given to ophthalmopathy patients. TCR Vbeta CDR3 sequencing of 120 to 150 peripheral blood samples (over 40 ophthalmopathy, about 80 hyperthyroidism and approximately 17 progressor patients) is reported in the paper.

Beyond this particular receptor, the publication reports: A 13 V-J signature model separated ophthalmopathy from stable hyperthyroidism, with just over 85% sensitivity and roughly 84% specificity in cross-validation and 80%/75% in testing. In validation, progression to ophthalmopathy was predicted by the model with around 70% sensitivity and 72% to 80% specificity, a median of about 6.4 months before onset. Most expanded thyroid clonotypes (frequency above 0.001) were also detected in blood, a finding suggesting that blood repertoires may reflect thyroid immune responses. No statistical method was used to fix the sample size in advance, and group allocation was not hidden from the investigators.

TCR beta CDR3 regions were amplified from RNA transcripts. The TCR CDR3 was subjected to a first round of RT-PCR using the HTBI primer set and the Qiagen OneStep RT-PCR kit. Libraries were constructed in a second round of multiplex PCR, after which size selection and purification were carried out. Paired-end sequencing of the libraries was performed with 100 bp reads on an Illumina HiSeq2000. In the authors' own workflow: Raw data were processed with SOAPnuke, discarding reads with adapters, uncalled bases, mean Phred below 15, or no exact constant-primer or identifier match. High-quality paired reads were merged using COPE v1.2.5, and each unique nucleotide sequence was defined as a clonotype. Clonotypes were aligned to IMGT TRBV, TRBD and TRBJ reference segments using MiTCR v1.1. Analysis was restricted to V-J combinations with a frequency above 0.0001, which covered 99.2% of repertoires. The TCS score was defined as the ratio of F50 (clonal expansion) to E x V (chaos), calculated using BLOSUM62-based TCRdist between CDR3 peptides within each V-J. Welch's t-statistics and random forest reduced some 510 V-J features to fewer than 15, which were used in a naive Bayes classifier (R e1071). The public sequencing data were trimmed at Q25 with fastp and processed into clonotypes with MiXCR by TCRdb, which kept only in-frame beta chains. Duplicate CDR3 protein sequences are folded into a single record with the most common DNA and genes. None of the V and J calls come from the authors' own analysis; TCRdb made them. The sample table holds some 360,000 distinct CDR3 sequences, of which 11% to 15% were seen once. The ten top clones hold roughly 9.6% of the sample.

A patient counted as having stable Graves' hyperthyroidism if no progression to ophthalmopathy occurred over 18 months of follow-up. Hyperthyroidism patients were newly diagnosed, with disease duration under 2 months, and aged 18 to 65 years. Exclusion was applied to patients with uncontrolled infections, other autoimmune diseases, pregnancy or lactation. Diagnoses were based on clinical symptoms, serum thyroxine and TRAb, thyroid ultrasound and orbital computed tomography. PBMCs were isolated from more than 9 ml of fresh peripheral blood by Ficoll-Paque density gradient centrifugation. Trizol reagent was used to extract total RNA, and RNA quality was then checked on an Agilent 2100 Bioanalyzer. V sheds 7 bases and J sheds 3 bases, leaving 12 bases between their ends. From the cysteine up to the phenylalanine, the CDR3 has a length of 14 residues. CDR3 DNA is the only sequence kept; it has 42 bases, read in frame from the first base. The CDR1 and CDR2 encoded by the germline V gene (reference sequence) are LNHDA and SQIVND.

A few counts support this clonotype. Its antigen remains undetermined. No much larger clone exists at a distance of one base, and base qualities are not known. This TCR was sampled from a woman aged 55-70 years with Graves' hyperthyroidism. Recombination joined TRBV19 with TRBJ2-2; the D gene is possibly TRBD1 or TRBD2, each agreeing over 5 bases. Specimen: blood. The CDR3 sequence is CASNGVGDTGELFF. The DNA sequence is as follows: TGTGCCAGTAATGGGGTGGGGGACACCGGGGAGCTGTTTTTT.